This TCR beta chain was retrieved from a study of metastatic and nonmetastatic thyroid tumors. Nobody among the patients had been given any treatment before thyroid surgery. As processed by the authors: Clinicopathological groups of papillary thyroid cancer showed CDR3 differences that were used to build a distant-metastasis classifier. TCRdb re-called the PCR reads via MiXCR. The V and J calls here are based on TCRdb, not the publication. The data contain about 53,000 clones, 20% of them singletons. The CDR3 has 18 amino acids. Trimming took off 1 base at V and 0 bases at J, with 16 bases between the two ends. Germline V gives CDR1 DFQATT, CDR2 SNEGSKA (reference sequence).

The chain has TRBV20-1 and TRBJ2-6; D is perhaps TRBD2 (5 bases). The clonotype comes from a female donor with papillary thyroid cancer or a benign thyroid nodule (not recorded which). Some clones in this sample may be carry-over from other donors' samples. Sequences were obtained from blood. CDR3 region: CSARGGSERYSGANVLTF. The CDR3 bases are TGCAGTGCTAGAGGAGGTTCGGAGCGGTACTCTGGGGCCAACGTCCTGACTTTC.